What follows are 8 T cell receptor beta chains derived from one specimen sequenced in a study of blood T cell repertoires in COVID-19. The data were produced by immunoSEQ multiplex PCR, yet TCRdb's version contains in-frame clones alone and is incomplete. This table has over 150,000 clones, roughly 84% appearing once. The sample consisted of PBMCs or T cells enriched from blood (not recorded which). The receptor source for this set is a woman aged 45-65 years who had recovered from COVID-19.

This chain uses TRBV6-5 with TRBJ2-7; maybe TRBD2 (6 bases). Germline V gene data show CDR1 as MNHEY and CDR2 as SVGAGI. Trimming removed 6 bases from V and 7 bases from J, with 19 bases in between. The CDR3 covers 14 residues. CDR3 sequence reads: CASSPQGTGGEQYF. The CDR3 region has the DNA TGTGCCAGCAGCCCGCAAGGGACCGGAGGGGAGCAGTACTTC.

The chain couples TRBV28 to TRBJ1-2, with 10 bases lining up with TRBD1. V shed 5 bases, J shed 5 bases, and the junction held 5 bases outside the gene matches. This CDR3 is built from 14 residues. Per germline, CDR1 MDHEN and CDR2 SYDVKM. This CDR3 is CASSIGTGVYGYTF. CDR3 nucleotides: TGTGCCAGCAGTATCGGGACAGGGGTTTATGGCTACACCTTC.

V is TRBV11-2 and J is TRBJ1-1, with no clear D. The CDR3 runs 14 residues. The germline gives CDR1 SGHAT, CDR2 FQNNGV. The germline V and J ends were trimmed by 5 bases and 3 bases, with 13 bases remaining between them. Here the CDR3 DNA reads TGTGCCAGCAGCGGACTACGGGGTTACACTGAAGCTTTCTTT. Its protein product is CASSGLRGYTEAFF.

The J gene is TRBJ1-2, the V gene TRBV7-9; D unclear. The germline V gene encodes CDR1 SEHNR and CDR2 FQNEAQ (reference sequence). V was clipped by 5 bases and J by 2 bases, with 18 bases between them. The CDR3 totals 16 residues. CDR3 sequence: CASSAYPREANYGYTF. DNA of the CDR3: TGTGCCAGCAGCGCCTACCCTAGAGAGGCCAACTATGGCTACACCTTC.

V and J are TRBV6-5 and TRBJ1-2; TRBD1 agrees at 8 bases. Unmatched junction bases numbered 6, after V lost 2 bases and J lost 4 bases. Germline V gives CDR1 MNHEY, CDR2 SVGAGI. This CDR3 has 15 amino acids. DNA for the CDR3: TGTGCCAGCAGTTACCGGACAGGGCTTGTCTATGGCTACACCTTC. Protein product: CASSYRTGLVYGYTF.

The rearrangement links TRBV9 to TRBJ2-2, with D maybe TRBD2 (6 bases). The CDR3 spans 15 residues. Trimming took 1 base from V and 5 from J, leaving 12 bases between them. CDR1 is SGDLS and CDR2 is YYNGEE in the germline V gene. In nucleotides, the CDR3 is TGTGCCAGCAGCGTACAAGGAGGGTGGACCGGGGAGCTGTTTTTT. Protein sequence: CASSVQGGWTGELFF.

V is TRBV20-1 and J is TRBJ2-5; 8 bases are shared with TRBD2. The CDR3 totals 11 residues. V lost 4 bases, J lost 7 bases, and 2 bases stayed unmatched. Germline V lookup: CDR1 DFQATT, CDR2 SNEGSKA (reference sequence). The CDR3 DNA reads as TGCAGTGCTACCGGGGGGGCGACCCAGTACTTC. Its translation is CSATGGATQYF.

The chain employs TRBV28 and TRBJ1-5; 7 bases are shared with TRBD1. The ends lost 4 bases at V and 4 bases at J; junction bases unmatched: 7. The CDR3 consists of 15 residues. Looked up from germline, CDR1 is MDHEN and CDR2 is SYDVKM. CDR3 protein: CASSSLGTENQPQHF. In DNA form, the CDR3 reads TGTGCCAGCAGTTCTCTCGGGACAGAGAATCAGCCCCAGCATTTT.